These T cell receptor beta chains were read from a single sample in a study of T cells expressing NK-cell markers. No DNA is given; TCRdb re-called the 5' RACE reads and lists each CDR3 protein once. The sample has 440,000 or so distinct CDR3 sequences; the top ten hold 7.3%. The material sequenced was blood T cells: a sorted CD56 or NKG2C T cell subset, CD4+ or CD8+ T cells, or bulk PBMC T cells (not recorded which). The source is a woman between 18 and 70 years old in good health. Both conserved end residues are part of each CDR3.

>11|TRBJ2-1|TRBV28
CASGMDRKQFF
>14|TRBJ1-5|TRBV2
CASSEGQGYQPQHF
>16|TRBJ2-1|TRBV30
CAWGVGGVWAYNEQFF
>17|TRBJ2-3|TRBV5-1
CASSLERTRGSTDTQYF
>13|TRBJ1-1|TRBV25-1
CASSVGGGRKAFF
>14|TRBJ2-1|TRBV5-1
CASNGLGSYNEQFF
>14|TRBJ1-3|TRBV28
CASSLTGAGNTIYF
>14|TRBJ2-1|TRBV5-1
CASSLRDRNNEQFF
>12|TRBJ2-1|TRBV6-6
CASSQMGQEQFF
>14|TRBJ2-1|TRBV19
CATIPGPPYNEQFF
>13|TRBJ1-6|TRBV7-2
CASSSTRYSPLHF
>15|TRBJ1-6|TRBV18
CASSPWGQINSPLHF
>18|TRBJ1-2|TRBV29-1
CSVEDNLTFGDANYGYTF
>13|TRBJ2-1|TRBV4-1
CASSQDYHNEQFF
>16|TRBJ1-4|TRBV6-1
CASSTTSRGANEKLFF
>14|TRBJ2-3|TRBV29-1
CSVCSRIHTDTQYF
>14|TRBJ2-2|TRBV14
CASSQDSLPRELFF
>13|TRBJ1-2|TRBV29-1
CSFVSPGQGGYTF
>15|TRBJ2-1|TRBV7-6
CASSLVDRVSNEQFF
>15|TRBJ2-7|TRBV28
CASTRGLAGGYEQYF
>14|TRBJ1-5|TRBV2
CASRGGGPGQPQHF
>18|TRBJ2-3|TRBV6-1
CASSEGGGTGFSTDTQYF
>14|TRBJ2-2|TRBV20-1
CSAIGGRGAGELFF
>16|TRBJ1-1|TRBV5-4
CASSRPNGGGNTEAFF
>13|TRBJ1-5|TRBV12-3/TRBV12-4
CASSNDINQPQHF